This T cell receptor beta chain was obtained from a study of beta chain features in type 1 diabetes. Regarding the study as a whole: TCRB CDR3s from Type 1 diabetes patients were moderately but significantly shorter in all four CD4+ subsets. For cells with high TCR expression, cDNA sequencing could yield over-representation. PCR might show a preference for shorter templates, equally across patients and controls.

As to this clone: Antigen unknown.

This CDR3 is built from 19 residues. The V gene's germline CDR1 is LGHNA and CDR2 YSLEER. V lost 0 bases to trimming and J lost 0 bases, with 15 bases between them. Central memory, naive, regulatory and stem cell-like memory CD4+ cells were sorted by CD45RO/CCR7/CD25/CD127/CD95/CD27. Reverse transcription of all isolated RNA meant that expressed TCRB transcripts were sequenced. Repertoires were generated with immunoSEQ multiplex PCR, while TCRdb's copy carries only in-frame clones and drops some. The sample gives around 120,000 clones, 17% of which show up once; 2% to 3% is in the top ten. The sequence derives from a man aged 18 to 29 with type 1 diabetes. Sequencing was done on a sample of central memory CD4+ T cells from blood. The chain has TRBV4-3 and TRBJ2-6; a possible D gene is TRBD1 (6 bases). The CDR3 sequence is CASSQERDIRRSGANVLTF. CDR3 bases: TGCGCCAGCAGCCAAGAACGGGACATCCGCCGCTCTGGGGCCAACGTCCTGACTTTC.